This T cell receptor (beta chain) was recovered during a study of identical twins. Germline assignment: CDR1 LNHNV and CDR2 YYDKDF (reference sequence). CDR3 size: 15 residues. Details on this clonotype: Its specificity is not known. A much larger clone lies one base from this, so it may be a read error.

TCRdb itself ran the 5' RACE reads through MiXCR, one entry per CDR3 protein. The table records roughly 1,500,000 distinct CDR3 sequences, about 30% of them present only once. Study-wide results and caveats: A lower insertion count was a feature of abundant cord blood beta clonotypes, with no such feature in memory repertoires. For monozygotic twins, models underestimated out-of-frame TCR alpha sharing.

The specimen sequenced was cord blood. The genes are TRBV15 and TRBJ2-3; the match to TRBD1 covers 7 bases. This TCR was sampled from a newborn girl in good health. Written as DNA, the CDR3 is TGTGCCGCCAGCAGATCACGCAACCGGGACAGTACGCAGTATTTT. This codes for CAASRSRNRDSTQYF.